The 14 T cell receptor beta chains in this list originate from one sample, sequenced in a study of cytomegalovirus exposure and HLA in healthy donors. With 60 Vbeta and 13 Jbeta primers, the PCR was carried out. The repertoire was sequenced with immunoSEQ multiplex PCR; TCRdb's copy has only in-frame clones and lacks some. The table has about 120,000 clones, more than 15% seen once. Sequenced material: PBMCs. The receptors here all came from a female donor in good health and CMV-seropositive.

The rearrangement joins TRBV4-1 to TRBJ1-5; TRBD1 matches 7 bases. Germline V gene sequence: CDR1 MGHRA, CDR2 YSYEKL. The trim removed 4 bases at V and 1 base at J, leaving 4 bases unmatched. CDR3 length: 15 residues. The CDR3 nucleotides read TGCGCCAGCAGCCGGGACAGTCAAAGCAATCAGCCCCAGCATTTT. Translation: CASSRDSQSNQPQHF.

This clone was observed a few times. The chain links TRBV4-3 to TRBJ2-7, with D uncertain. Per germline, CDR1 LGHNA and CDR2 YSLEER. The CDR3 loop spans 15 amino acids. The V gene lost 1 base and the J gene lost 3 bases, with 13 bases spanning the gap. In DNA, the CDR3 is TGCGCCAGCAGCCAAGGCCAAGCCGAGGACTACGAGCAGTACTTC. This sequence encodes CASSQGQAEDYEQYF.

The J gene is TRBJ2-6, the V gene TRBV5-6; perhaps TRBD2 as D (6 bases). The CDR3 consists of 16 residues. Germline V gene data show CDR1 as SGHDT and CDR2 as YYEEEE. Trimming took 2 bases from V and 0 from J, leaving 9 bases between them. The CDR3, as DNA: TGTGCCAGCAGCTTACGCGGGAACTCTGGGGCCAACGTCCTGACTTTC. Translated, it gives CASSLRGNSGANVLTF.

This chain links TRBV7-9 with TRBJ2-5, with TRBD1 matching over 8 bases. The V segment lost 3 bases and the J segment 3 bases; nucleotides outside the gene matches: 9. Germline V gene data show CDR1 as SEHNR and CDR2 as FQNEAQ (reference sequence). The CDR3 loop spans 16 amino acids. The CDR3 loop reads CASSFSPAGGEETQYF. Here the CDR3 DNA reads TGTGCCAGCAGCTTCTCCCCGGCAGGGGGCGAAGAGACCCAGTACTTC.

J is TRBJ2-1 and V is TRBV27, with 14 bases that match TRBD2. The CDR3 extends over 16 amino acids. CDR1 MNHEY and CDR2 SMNVEV come from the germline V gene (reference sequence). V shed 4 bases and J 7 bases; nucleotides not matched to a gene: 6. The CDR3 is CASSSRTSGGLNEQFF. In DNA, the CDR3 is TGTGCCAGCAGTTCCCGGACTAGCGGGGGGTTAAATGAGCAGTTCTTC.

The chain links TRBV25-1 to TRBJ1-6; 11 nucleotides line up with TRBD1. After removal of 0 bases from V and 9 bases from J, the junction contained 4 bases not matched to a gene. The CDR3 has 16 amino acids. Germline-derived CDR1 and CDR2 are MGHDK and SYGVNS. CDR3 residues: CASSEYRTGGVSPLHF. The CDR3 region has the DNA TGTGCCAGCAGTGAATACAGGACAGGGGGCGTTTCACCCCTCCACTTT. The variable domain in full, completed from reference TRBV25-1 and TRBJ1-6, reads EADIYQTPRYLVIGTGKKITLECSQTMGHDKMYWYQQDPGMELHLIHYSYGVNSTEKGDLSSESTVSRIRTEHFPLTLESARPSHTSQYLCASSEYRTGGVSPLHFGNGTRLTVT.

The rearrangement links TRBV4-1 to TRBJ1-5; the D gene is possibly TRBD1 (5 bases). The V gene lost 2 bases and the J gene lost 9 bases, with 14 bases spanning the gap. CDR3 length: 14 residues. Looked up from germline, CDR1 is MGHRA and CDR2 is YSYEKL. CDR3 loop: CASSQYGTTRPQHF. The CDR3 DNA reads as TGCGCCAGCAGCCAATACGGGACTACTCGGCCCCAGCATTTT.

The V call is TRBV7-2, the J call TRBJ2-3, with a tentative D call TRBD2 (5 bases). The CDR3 is 16 amino acids. Deletions cut 1 base from V and 0 bases from J, with 11 bases between. CDR1 and CDR2 (germline): SGHTA, FQGNSA. The CDR3: CASSLGPPGSTDTQYF. CDR3 nucleotides: TGTGCCAGCAGCTTAGGCCCTCCGGGGAGCACAGATACGCAGTATTTT.

This clone has more than one count but fewer than ten. The chain combines TRBV7-2 with TRBJ1-2; D is unresolved. The germline gives CDR1 SGHTA, CDR2 FQGNSA. With 1 base removed from V and 8 bases from J, the gap between germline ends came to 5 bases. This CDR3 region has 11 residues. In DNA, the CDR3 is TGTGCCAGCAGCTTAGGCGGGGGCTACACCTTC. Protein sequence: CASSLGGGYTF. Full variable domain (rest looked up from reference TRBV7-2 and TRBJ1-2): GAGVSQSPSNKVTEKGKDVELRCDPISGHTALYWYRQSLGQGLEFLIYFQGNSAPDKSGLPSDRFSAERTGGSVSTLTIQRTQQEDSAVYLCASSLGGGYTFGSGTRLTVV.

The chain has TRBV10-3 and TRBJ1-5; TRBD1 might be the D (5 bases). The CDR3 runs to 14 residues. Trimming shortened V by 5 bases and J by 5 bases, and 13 bases separated the two germline ends. Germline CDR1 ENHRY, CDR2 SYGVKD. The CDR3 loop is CAISPQGIDQPQHF. The DNA of the CDR3 is TGTGCCATCAGTCCGCAGGGTATTGATCAGCCCCAGCATTTT.

This clone was counted only a few times. The chain is built from TRBV2 and TRBJ2-5, with D possibly TRBD1 on 5 matching bases. This CDR3 has 14 residues. CDR1 is SNHLY and CDR2 is FYNNEI in the germline V gene. V was trimmed by 5 bases and J by 1 base, leaving 11 bases between them. The CDR3 spells CASSLGHIQETQYF. In DNA form, the CDR3 reads TGTGCCAGCAGTCTTGGACATATCCAAGAGACCCAGTACTTC. Full variable domain (remainder filled in from reference TRBV2 and TRBJ2-5): EPEVTQTPSHQVTQMGQEVILRCVPISNHLYFYWYRQILGQKVEFLVSFYNNEISEKSEIFDDQFSVERPDGSNFTLKIRSTKLEDSAMYFCASSLGHIQETQYFGPGTRLLVL.

This clone appeared a few times. This chain joins TRBV6-1 and TRBJ2-1; 10 positions match TRBD2. Germline assignment: CDR1 MNHNS and CDR2 SASEGT. Trimming removed 1 base from V and 4 bases from J; junction bases left unmatched: 7. CDR3 length equals 17 residues. CDR3 sequence reads: CASSEDLAGEFYNEQFF. The CDR3 region has the DNA TGTGCCAGCAGTGAAGACCTAGCGGGAGAGTTTTACAATGAGCAGTTCTTC.

This chain links TRBV28 with TRBJ2-7; D possibly corresponds to TRBD2 (5 bases). The CDR3 extends over 14 amino acids. Trimming removed 1 base from V and 3 bases from J, with 10 bases in between. CDR1 is MDHEN, CDR2 SYDVKM, per germline. The DNA for the CDR3 is TGTGCCAGCAGTTTATTCGGGGATAACTACGAGCAGTACTTC. Translating gives CASSLFGDNYEQYF.

The V call is TRBV4-2, the J call TRBJ2-3; the D gene is possibly TRBD1 (6 bases). The germline CDR1 and CDR2 sequences are LGHNA and YNFKEQ. The CDR3 loop spans 16 amino acids. Trimming stripped 0 bases from V and 3 bases from J, with 13 bases between. The CDR3 here is CASSQDIGQITDTQYF. For the CDR3, the DNA is TGTGCCAGCAGCCAAGATATAGGACAGATAACAGATACGCAGTATTTT.